The T cell receptor (beta chain) under discussion was sequenced for a study of blood T cell repertoires in COVID-19 (dated by TCRdb to the early 2020s). As for the study more broadly: Samples from collaborators originated in the United States, Italy and Spain and spanned both the acute and convalescent phases of COVID-19. The prospective study material was composed of cDNA or gDNA derived from T cells, B-cell-depleted T cells, or PBMCs. Subjects who had been exposed to COVID-19, were actively infected with it, or had recovered from it provided the deeply sampled blood TCRbeta repertoires that made up the dataset. A freely available public database, intended as a resource for researchers studying the immune response to SARS-CoV-2, is where the repertoires were released. The samples were drawn from two sources: the first 160 participants of the ongoing ImmuneRACE study, and about 1,300 subjects contributed by 6 global collaborators. Nearly every sample came with metadata listing a de-identified subject ID, COVID-19 status, age in years and sex. Where available, HLA class I and class II types were obtained from metadata supplied by the sample provider rather than from assay-based typing.

Collaborating institutions collected whole blood in K2EDTA tubes following their own protocols. Collaborator samples were shipped for TCRbeta analysis as frozen whole blood, isolated PBMCs, or DNA extracted from either sample type. The CDR3 spans 13 residues, from the cysteine through the phenylalanine. The entry retains the CDR3 DNA only, 39 bases that are in frame from base 1. The germline V gene sets CDR1 to SGHDT and CDR2 to YYEEEE. At the junction V is shortened by 6 bases and J by 6 bases; bases outside the gene matches: 6. On this clone itself: No antigen is known for it. Nothing much larger sits one base from this clone, and base qualities are not available.

Study-level results and caveats: The amount of clinical and demographic metadata varied by source and participant and was provided uncurated.

TCRbeta CDR3 regions were amplified from genomic DNA by means of the immunoSEQ Assay, a bias-controlled multiplex PCR. The study's own analysis went as follows. The number of nucleated cells in each sample was estimated by amplification of reference gene primers within the assay. To quantify the absolute abundance of each unique TCRbeta CDR3 rearrangement, sequence reads were collapsed and filtered. Productive Simpson clonality was computed per sample as the square root of Simpson's diversity index over productive rearrangements. TCRdb holds this immuneACCESS table with in-frame rearrangements only. Some clones are missing; in checked studies, unresolved V genes explain under half, and the rest has no known cause. The DNA was the basis for D and trimming; V, J and clone size are from that table. For this sample the table gives tens of thousands of clones, of which about 78% were detected only once. The top ten clones comprise about 12% of the sample.

In this chain, TRBV5-6 is recombined with TRBJ1-1; 9 central bases correspond to TRBD1. The sequenced sample consisted of peripheral blood. The clonotype originates from a man older than 75 with acute or convalescent COVID-19. The DNA sequence follows: TGTGCCAGCAACGCCGGACAGGGGTCTGAAGCTTTCTTT. This encodes CASNAGQGSEAFF.